This T cell receptor (beta chain) was identified during a study of radiation and T cells in renal cell carcinoma. Overall study: Nephrectomy followed 15 Gy stereotactic body radiation by 4 weeks. Study conclusions and caveats: No pretreatment tumor biopsies were available for baseline clonotypes.

Points on this clone: Its antigen is still unknown.

Time point defined: baseline pretreatment blood. Specified treatment: 15 Gy SBRT to primary tumor, nephrectomy 4 weeks later. Radiation-treated patients gave blood at baseline, week 2 and week 4. This renal cell carcinoma was of the clear cell type. The CDR3 runs 15 residues. Germline CDR1 MDHEN, CDR2 SYDVKM. V was cut by 4 bases and J by 1 base, with 8 bases left in between. Sequencing was performed with immunoSEQ multiplex PCR; in TCRdb, only in-frame clones are kept and a portion is missing. This table has roughly 120,000 clones, roughly 80% appearing once. Sequenced here: blood, sampled from a patient whose treatment included radiotherapy and nephrectomy. The chain recombines TRBV28 with TRBJ2-6; D gene unclear. The sequence was collected from an older woman with renal cell carcinoma. CDR3 residues: CASSSWVSGANVLTF. The DNA for the CDR3 is TGTGCCAGCAGTTCGTGGGTATCTGGGGCCAACGTCCTGACTTTC.